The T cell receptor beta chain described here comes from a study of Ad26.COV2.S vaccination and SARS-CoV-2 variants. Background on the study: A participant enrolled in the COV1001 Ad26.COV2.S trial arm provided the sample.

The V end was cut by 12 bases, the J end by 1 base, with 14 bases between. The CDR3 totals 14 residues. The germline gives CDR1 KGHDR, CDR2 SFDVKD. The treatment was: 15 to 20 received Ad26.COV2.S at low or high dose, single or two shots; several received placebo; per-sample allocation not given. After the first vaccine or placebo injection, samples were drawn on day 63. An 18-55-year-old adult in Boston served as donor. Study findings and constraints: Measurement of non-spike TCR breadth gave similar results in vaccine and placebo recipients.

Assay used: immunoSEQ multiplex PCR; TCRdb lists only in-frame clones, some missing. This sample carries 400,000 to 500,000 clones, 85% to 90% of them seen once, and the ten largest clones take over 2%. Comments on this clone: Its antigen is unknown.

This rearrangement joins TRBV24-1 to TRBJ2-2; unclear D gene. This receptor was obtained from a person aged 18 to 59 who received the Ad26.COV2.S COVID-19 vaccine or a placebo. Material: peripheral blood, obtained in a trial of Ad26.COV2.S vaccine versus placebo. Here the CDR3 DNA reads TGTGCCTCAGCCATGTCAGGGAACACCGGGGAGCTGTTTTTT. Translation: CASAMSGNTGELFF.